The rows below give T cell receptor beta chains drawn from one sample of a study of blood T cell repertoires in COVID-19. Assay: immunoSEQ multiplex PCR; the TCRdb copy retains only in-frame clones and omits some. The sample yields around 41,000 clones, 85% to 95% seen once. Sequencing used peripheral blood. The receptor set was obtained from a human donor in a cohort sampled during active COVID-19. CDR3s include the opening cysteine and the closing phenylalanine or tryptophan. A D gene is named only where the DNA matches it firmly. Rows give clone size only sometimes, using once, few, many, or a class for an expanded clone.

cdr3_length,j_call,v_call,d_call,clone_size,cdr3_aa,cdr3_nt
14,TRBJ2-7,TRBV6-5,-,-,CASSPQGPLLEQYF,TGTGCCAGCAGCCCACAGGGTCCCCTTCTCGAGCAGTACTTC
14,TRBJ1-5,TRBV19,-,-,CASWTVYSNQPQHF,TGTGCCAGTTGGACAGTTTATAGCAATCAGCCCCAGCATTTT
16,TRBJ1-2,TRBV5-1,TRBD1,-,CASYPGQGPVNYGYTF,TGCGCCAGCTACCCGGGACAGGGGCCAGTTAACTATGGCTACACCTTC
15,TRBJ2-2,TRBV2,-,-,CASNAEGKYTGELFF,TGTGCCAGCAATGCAGAGGGCAAATACACCGGGGAGCTGTTTTTT
15,TRBJ2-5,TRBV13,TRBD2,-,CASSVTSGGLETQYF,TGTGCCAGCAGCGTGACTAGCGGGGGGCTGGAGACCCAGTACTTC
13,TRBJ2-7,TRBV11-2,-,-,CASSRTSYHEQYF,TGTGCCAGCAGCCGCACTAGTTACCACGAGCAGTACTTC
15,TRBJ1-2,TRBV5-5,-,-,CASSSVGSEGYGYTF,TGTGCCAGCAGCTCGGTGGGGTCGGAGGGCTATGGCTACACCTTC
14,TRBJ2-1,TRBV27,-,-,CASNRVGKYNEQFF,TGTGCCAGCAATCGGGTCGGGAAGTACAATGAGCAGTTCTTC
16,TRBJ2-1,TRBV7-9,TRBD2,-,CASSSPRGGLGNEQFF,TGTGCCAGCAGCTCCCCCCGGGGGGGGCTAGGGAATGAGCAGTTCTTC
15,TRBJ1-4,TRBV13,TRBD1,-,CASSYTGTVNEKLFF,TGTGCCAGCAGTTACACCGGGACAGTTAATGAAAAACTGTTTTTT
14,TRBJ1-5,TRBV30,-,-,CAWSTTGINQPQHF,TGTGCCTGGAGTACGACAGGCATTAATCAGCCCCAGCATTTT
15,TRBJ1-3,TRBV5-6,-,-,CASSGKKEGGNTIYF,TGTGCCAGCAGCGGGAAGAAAGAGGGCGGAAACACCATATATTTT
13,TRBJ2-3,TRBV6-5,-,-,CASSYVRTDTQYF,TGTGCCAGCAGTTACGTTCGGACAGATACGCAGTATTTT
15,TRBJ2-1,TRBV9,TRBD2,-,CASSAWTSGMGEQFF,TGTGCCAGCAGCGCGTGGACTAGCGGGATGGGTGAGCAGTTCTTC
13,TRBJ2-2,TRBV5-8,-,-,CASSLQNTGELFF,TGTGCCAGCAGCTTACAGAACACCGGGGAGCTGTTTTTT
16,TRBJ2-2,TRBV4-2,TRBD2,once,CASSLQTRAGAGELFF,TGTGCCAGCAGCCTTCAGACGCGCGCGGGGGCCGGGGAGCTGTTTTTT
19,TRBJ2-7,TRBV6-2/TRBV6-3,TRBD2,-,CASSELGGLAGENSYEQYF,TGTGCCAGCAGTGAGCTGGGAGGATTAGCGGGAGAAAACTCCTACGAGCAGTACTTC
16,TRBJ2-1,TRBV5-1,TRBD2,-,CASSLGRLATYNEQFF,TGCGCCAGCAGCTTGGGCCGACTAGCGACCTACAATGAGCAGTTCTTC
16,TRBJ2-5,TRBV6-1,TRBD2,-,CASSELAGGPQETQYF,TGTGCCAGCAGTGAACTCGCGGGAGGGCCCCAAGAGACCCAGTACTTC
16,TRBJ1-2,TRBV18,-,-,CASSPTVGTQTYGYTF,TGTGCCAGCTCACCAACAGTAGGGACACAGACCTATGGCTACACCTTC
15,TRBJ2-7,TRBV7-8,TRBD2,-,CASSLAGLAGYEQYF,TGTGCCAGCAGCCTCGCGGGACTAGCGGGCTACGAGCAGTACTTC
15,TRBJ2-7,TRBV5-4,TRBD1,few,CASSPDRGGFYEQYF,TGTGCCAGCAGCCCGGACAGGGGTGGCTTCTACGAGCAGTACTTC
14,TRBJ1-2,TRBV10-3,-,-,CAISPAGGDYGYTF,TGTGCCATCAGTCCAGCGGGAGGGGACTATGGCTACACCTTC
14,TRBJ1-2,TRBV4-1,-,-,CASSHTGQENGYTF,TGCGCCAGCAGCCATACGGGACAAGAAAATGGCTACACCTTC
16,TRBJ2-2,TRBV6-5,-,-,CASSYPGGVGTGELFF,TGTGCCAGCAGTTACCCCGGGGGAGTGGGCACCGGGGAGCTGTTTTTT
15,TRBJ2-3,TRBV28,TRBD2,-,CASSPPSGLTDTQYF,TGTGCCAGCAGTCCCCCTAGCGGGCTCACAGATACGCAGTATTTT
17,TRBJ1-4,TRBV21-1,-,once,CASSNKWATGTNEKLFF,-
14,TRBJ2-2,TRBV4-1,-,-,CASSQDSVTGELFF,TGCGCCAGCAGCCAAGATTCGGTGACCGGGGAGCTGTTTTTT
12,TRBJ2-7,TRBV2,TRBD1,-,CASRDRAYEQYF,TGTGCCAGCAGGGACAGGGCCTACGAGCAGTACTTC
18,TRBJ2-5,TRBV20-1,TRBD2,-,CSASPPPSGNHPQETQYF,TGCAGTGCTAGTCCACCGCCTAGCGGGAACCATCCCCAAGAGACCCAGTACTTC
14,TRBJ2-3,TRBV5-4,-,-,CASSSPGKGDTQYF,TGTGCCAGCAGCTCGCCGGGGAAGGGCGATACGCAGTATTTT
13,TRBJ1-2,TRBV5-1,TRBD1,-,CASSWDRVDGYTF,TGCGCCAGCAGCTGGGACAGGGTTGATGGCTACACCTTC
14,TRBJ1-2,TRBV6-5,TRBD1,-,CASSYSGQIYGYTF,TGTGCCAGCAGTTACTCGGGACAGATCTATGGCTACACCTTC
16,TRBJ2-1,TRBV11-2,-,once,CASSTPVPLNDNEQFF,TGTGCCAGCAGCACCCCGGTACCCCTCAATGACAATGAGCAGTTCTTC
16,TRBJ1-4,TRBV5-4,-,-,CASSLTTGATNEKLFF,TGTGCCAGCAGCTTGACGACGGGAGCAACTAATGAAAAACTGTTTTTT
14,TRBJ2-7,TRBV7-2,-,-,CASSSPLGGYEQYF,TGTGCCAGCAGCTCACCCCTCGGGGGCTACGAGCAGTACTTC
20,TRBJ2-4,TRBV3-1/TRBV3-2,TRBD2,-,CASSQGSAGGQPIAKNIQYF,TGTGCCAGCAGCCAAGGGAGTGCGGGGGGCCAACCCATAGCCAAAAACATTCAGTACTTC
13,TRBJ1-2,TRBV14,-,-,CASSQPKSGGYTF,TGTGCCAGCAGCCAACCAAAATCGGGTGGCTACACCTTC
11,TRBJ2-7,TRBV14,-,-,CASSQFYEQYF,TGTGCCAGCAGTCAGTTCTACGAGCAGTACTTC
13,TRBJ2-7,TRBV29-1,-,-,CSVEGVSTYEQYF,TGCAGCGTTGAAGGAGTTTCCACCTACGAGCAGTACTTC
13,TRBJ2-3,TRBV4-3,-,once,CASSQRPGDTQYF,TGCGCCAGCAGCCAGCGGCCCGGAGATACGCAGTATTTT
13,TRBJ1-2,TRBV5-4,-,-,CASSWRGSYGYTF,TGTGCCAGCAGCTGGAGGGGCTCGTATGGCTACACCTTC
16,TRBJ2-2,TRBV3-1/TRBV3-2,TRBD1,-,CASSQVGQGNTGELFF,TGTGCCAGCAGCCAAGTGGGACAGGGTAACACCGGGGAGCTGTTTTTT
14,TRBJ2-7,TRBV5-6,TRBD2,-,CASSPGTSGAEQYF,TGTGCCAGCAGCCCCGGGACTAGCGGGGCCGAGCAGTACTTC
14,TRBJ2-3,TRBV29-1,TRBD2,-,CSVRSGGTTDTQYF,TGCAGCGTCCGTAGCGGGGGGACCACAGATACGCAGTATTTT
15,TRBJ2-2,TRBV7-2,-,-,CASSLHGDLIGELFF,TGTGCCAGCAGCTTACACGGAGACCTTATCGGGGAGCTGTTTTTT
13,TRBJ1-1,TRBV28,-,-,CASSWTANTEAFF,TGTGCCAGCAGTTGGACAGCGAACACTGAAGCTTTCTTT
14,TRBJ2-3,TRBV7-9,-,-,CASSRRQVGDTQYF,TGTGCCAGCAGCAGGCGACAGGTAGGAGATACGCAGTATTTT
13,TRBJ1-6,TRBV7-2,-,-,CASQGPPNSPLHF,TGTGCCAGCCAGGGGCCACCTAATTCACCCCTCCACTTT
13,TRBJ1-2,TRBV7-2,-,-,CASSLLEGSGYTF,TGTGCCAGCAGCTTACTTGAGGGTTCTGGCTACACCTTC
15,TRBJ1-3,TRBV4-2,TRBD1,-,CASSTPQGAGNTIYF,TGTGCCAGCAGCACACCACAGGGGGCTGGAAACACCATATATTTT
16,TRBJ1-1,TRBV9,-,-,CASSVDYRGGHTEAFF,TGTGCCAGCAGCGTAGATTATAGGGGCGGACACACTGAAGCTTTCTTT
14,TRBJ1-1,TRBV5-1,-,-,CASSLTGRNTEAFF,TGCGCCAGCAGCTTGACAGGTAGGAACACTGAAGCTTTCTTT
18,TRBJ1-4,TRBV9,-,-,CASSAGQIGDLTNEKLFF,TGTGCCAGCAGCGCCGGACAGATCGGTGACCTAACTAATGAAAAACTGTTTTTT
12,TRBJ2-7,TRBV7-9,-,-,CASSLTSYEQYF,TGTGCCAGCAGTTTAACTAGCTACGAGCAGTACTTC
16,TRBJ1-1,TRBV30,TRBD1,-,CAWSGAGGSMNTEAFF,TGTGCCTGGAGTGGAGCAGGGGGCTCCATGAACACTGAAGCTTTCTTT
14,TRBJ2-1,TRBV5-5,-,-,CASSSPRGGNEQFF,TGTGCCAGCAGCTCCCCCCGCGGCGGCAACGAGCAGTTCTTC